What follows are 21 T cell receptor beta chains derived from one specimen sequenced in a study of cytomegalovirus exposure and HLA in healthy donors. PCR used 60 Vbeta primers and 13 Jbeta primers. Libraries were prepared by immunoSEQ multiplex PCR; TCRdb keeps only in-frame clonotypes and omits some of them. The repertoire consists of under 100,000 clones, with around 77% occurring once and the leading ten covering about 3%. Sequenced input: PBMCs. The receptors originated from a man in his fifties in good health and CMV-seronegative.

The chain is built from TRBV6-6 and TRBJ2-1; D is possibly TRBD2 (6 bases). The length of the CDR3 is 16 residues. Trimming took 4 bases from V and 2 from J, leaving 15 bases between them. Germline values: CDR1 MNHNY, CDR2 SVGAGI (reference sequence). This CDR3 is CASSSFRGKAYNEQFF. The DNA of the CDR3 is TGTGCCAGCAGTTCGTTTCGGGGGAAAGCCTACAATGAGCAGTTCTTC.

The V and J genes are TRBV5-1 and TRBJ2-5; no clear D gene. From germline, CDR1 is SGHRS and CDR2 YFSETQ. V shed 4 bases and J shed 1 base, with 8 bases lying between them. This CDR3 has 13 amino acids. The CDR3 coding sequence is TGCGCCAGCAGCCCGATAGCCCAAGAGACCCAGTACTTC. Translating gives CASSPIAQETQYF.

This clone turned up a few times. V is TRBV5-4 and J is TRBJ2-7; D is ambiguous. The CDR3 totals 14 residues. V dropped 0 bases and J dropped 6 bases, with 13 bases sitting between them. CDR1 and CDR2 (germline): SGHNT, YYREEE (reference sequence). CDR3 residues: CASSLGPAGIEQYF. CDR3 coding DNA: TGTGCCAGCAGCTTGGGACCCGCAGGAATCGAGCAGTACTTC.

This chain joins TRBV28 and TRBJ2-1; 12 bases align to TRBD2. V was pared by 2 bases and J by 9 bases, with 11 bases of the junction left unmatched. The length of the CDR3 is 17 residues. The germline V gene has CDR1 MDHEN and CDR2 SYDVKM. The CDR3 loop reads CASSLGGRLAGGSEQFF. The CDR3 coding sequence is TGTGCCAGCAGTTTAGGAGGCCGTCTAGCGGGGGGGTCTGAGCAGTTCTTC. Looking up the rest from reference TRBV28 and TRBJ2-1 gives the full variable domain: DVKVTQSSRYLVKRTGEKVFLECVQDMDHENMFWYRQDPGLGLRLIYFSYDVKMKEKGDIPEGYSVSREKKERFSLILESASTNQTSMYLCASSLGGRLAGGSEQFFGPGTRLTVL.

The V gene is TRBV6-6, the J gene TRBJ1-1; D may be TRBD1 (5 bases). This CDR3 is 15 amino acids long. The germline V gene encodes CDR1 MNHNY and CDR2 SVGAGI (reference sequence). V shed 0 bases and J shed 4 bases, with 12 bases lying between them. CDR3 DNA: TGTGCCAGCAGTTACTCGGGAGGGAGGGGCACTGAAGCTTTCTTT. Encoded protein: CASSYSGGRGTEAFF.

This clone was observed once. The CDR3 DNA sequence: TGTGCCAGCAGCCTCACTAGCGGGGGGGCCGGGACCGGGGAGCTGTTTTTT. Protein: CASSLTSGGAGTGELFF. The rearrangement joins TRBV27 to TRBJ2-2; TRBD2 matches at 13 bases. V was pared by 6 bases and J by 5 bases, with 9 bases of the junction left unmatched. The CDR3 spans 17 residues. From germline, CDR1 is MNHEY and CDR2 SMNVEV (reference sequence).

The chain is built from TRBV2 and TRBJ1-5; 7 bases align to TRBD1. The germline CDR1 and CDR2 sequences are SNHLY and FYNNEI. The CDR3 loop spans 14 amino acids. The V segment lost 3 bases and the J segment 3 bases; nucleotides outside the gene matches: 2. The CDR3 sequence is CASSDRGFNQPQHF. CDR3 sequence (DNA): TGTGCCAGCAGTGACAGGGGGTTCAATCAGCCCCAGCATTTT.

The chain uses TRBV19 and TRBJ2-1; 9 positions agree with TRBD2. CDR1 is LNHDA, CDR2 SQIVND, per germline (reference sequence). The trim removed 7 bases at V and 4 bases at J, leaving 11 bases unmatched. CDR3 length: 16 amino acids. This chain's CDR3 is CASTNPGTSSYNEQFF. The CDR3 DNA is TGTGCCAGTACCAACCCCGGGACTAGCTCGTACAATGAGCAGTTCTTC.

The chain has TRBV5-6 and TRBJ2-7; TRBD1 is a possible D gene (5 bases). Germline CDR1 reads SGHDT; CDR2 reads YYEEEE. The V and J ends lost 0 bases and 3 bases respectively, with 10 bases between them. The CDR3 totals 14 residues. CDR3 residues: CASSLADSYYEQYF. For the CDR3, the DNA is TGTGCCAGCAGCTTGGCAGACAGCTACTACGAGCAGTACTTC.

This clone appeared a few times. The V gene is TRBV18, the J gene TRBJ2-3, with D perhaps matching TRBD2 (5 bases). The CDR3 has 13 amino acids. The V gene's germline CDR1 is KGHSH and CDR2 LQKENI. Trimming pared 3 bases from V and 9 bases from J, leaving 13 bases between. DNA of the CDR3: TGTGCCAGCTCACCGTATTCGGAGGCCACGCAGTATTTT. Its protein is CASSPYSEATQYF.

This clone occurred a few times. V is TRBV15 and J is TRBJ1-1; D unclear. The CDR3 totals 13 residues. The germline CDR1 and CDR2 sequences are LNHNV and YYDKDF (reference sequence). The germline V and J ends were trimmed by 8 bases and 0 bases, with 10 bases remaining between them. CDR3 DNA sequence: TGTGCCACCCAGGCCAGTCTGAACACTGAAGCTTTCTTT. Amino acids: CATQASLNTEAFF.

V is TRBV5-4 and J is TRBJ1-6; D unresolved. This CDR3 has 13 amino acids. Germline V gives CDR1 SGHNT, CDR2 YYREEE (reference sequence). V was trimmed by 0 bases and J by 11 bases, leaving 9 bases between them. CDR3 coding DNA: TGTGCCAGCAGCTTGGATCGGACTACACCCCTCCACTTT. As protein: CASSLDRTTPLHF. Filled out from reference TRBV5-4 and TRBJ1-6, the complete variable domain reads ETGVTQSPTHLIKTRGQQVTLRCSSQSGHNTVSWYQQALGQGPQFIFQYYREEENGRGNFPPRFSGLQFPNYSSELNVNALELDDSALYLCASSLDRTTPLHFGNGTRLTVT.

The chain is built from TRBV25-1 and TRBJ1-1; D is possibly TRBD1 (6 bases). V lost 5 bases, J lost 9 bases, and 10 bases lay in between. CDR1 MGHDK and CDR2 SYGVNS come from the germline V gene. The CDR3 is 11 amino acids. Written as DNA, the CDR3 is TGTGCCAGCAGTTGGGACATTCAAGCTTTCTTT. Protein product: CASSWDIQAFF.

The chain uses TRBV11-3 and TRBJ2-1; 10 bases fit TRBD1. The CDR3 runs to 14 residues. V lost 3 bases to trimming and J lost 8 bases; unmatched junction nucleotides: 4. Germline assignment: CDR1 SGHNT and CDR2 YENEEA. In DNA form, the CDR3 reads TGTGCCAGCAGCTTTGGGGACAGGGGCCATGAGCAGTTCTTC. It encodes CASSFGDRGHEQFF.

The chain combines TRBV7-8 with TRBJ2-3; possibly TRBD2 for D (6 bases). CDR3 size: 14 residues. The germline V and J ends were trimmed by 1 base and 5 bases, with 10 bases remaining between them. CDR1 and CDR2 (germline): SGHVS, FQNEAQ. CDR3 amino acids: CASSLGGVRDTQYF. CDR3 DNA sequence: TGTGCCAGCAGCTTAGGCGGGGTGAGAGATACGCAGTATTTT.

The chain combines TRBV7-3 with TRBJ2-5, with D perhaps TRBD2 (5 bases). Germline CDR1 is SGHTA and CDR2 is FQGTGA. V was pared by 4 bases and J by 7 bases, with 13 bases between. CDR3 length: 13 residues. CDR3 loop: CASSSGREGTQYF. The CDR3 DNA sequence: TGTGCCAGCAGCTCCGGACGAGAGGGGACCCAGTACTTC.

The gene calls are TRBV6-4 and TRBJ1-2, with 7 nucleotides matching TRBD1. V gave up 6 bases and J gave up 4 bases; unmatched junction bases: 11. The CDR3 has 15 residues. Germline-derived CDR1 and CDR2 are MRHNA and SNTAGT. The chain's CDR3 is CASSPQGIEPYGYTF. CDR3 nucleotides: TGTGCCAGCAGCCCACAGGGGATCGAGCCCTATGGCTACACCTTC.

V is TRBV7-2 and J is TRBJ2-3; D may be TRBD1 (5 bases). This CDR3 comprises 12 residues. Germline CDR1 SGHTA, CDR2 FQGNSA. With 4 bases removed from V and 8 bases from J, the gap between germline ends came to 10 bases. CDR3 in DNA: TGTGCCAGCAGCTCCCTTAGGGGTACGCAGTATTTT. Translating gives CASSSLRGTQYF.

V and J are TRBV4-2 and TRBJ2-7, with D perhaps matching TRBD1 (6 bases). V was pared by 0 bases and J by 4 bases, with 13 bases between. The CDR3 sequence is 15 residues long. The germline gives CDR1 LGHNA, CDR2 YNFKEQ. CDR3: CASSQDTGKPYEQYF. In nucleotides, the CDR3 is TGTGCCAGCAGCCAAGATACAGGGAAACCTTACGAGCAGTACTTC.

The chain carries TRBV5-6 and TRBJ2-5, with D perhaps TRBD1 (6 bases). The tail of the sequence fits TRBJ2-7 better, so the J call may be wrong. Germline lookup yields CDR1 SGHDT and CDR2 YYEEEE. This CDR3 spans 12 amino acids. CDR3 nucleotide sequence: TGTGCCAGCAGCTTGGGACAGGTCGAGCAGTACTTC. It encodes CASSLGQVEQYF.

CDR3 DNA sequence: TGTGCCAGCAGTTTTGCTCGTTTTCAATTGAGGTTGCGCGAGCGGAACACAGATACGCAGTATTTT. This translates into CASSFARFQLRLRERNTDTQYF. This sequence joins TRBV28 and TRBJ2-3, with TRBD2 as a possible D gene (5 bases). CDR1 and CDR2 from the germline V gene are MDHEN and SYDVKM. V lost 3 bases to trimming and J lost 2 bases, with 33 bases between them. CDR3 length: 22 amino acids.